The rows below give T cell receptor beta chains drawn from one sample of a study of neoadjuvant anti-PD-1 for oral cavity cancer. Assay used: immunoSEQ multiplex PCR; TCRdb lists only in-frame clones, some missing. The profile covers about 24,000 clones, with 26% appearing a single time and roughly a sixth taken by the ten largest. Sequenced material: tumor tissue, taken after nivolumab (anti-PD-1) treatment. The source of these receptors is a person aged 40 to 85 with oral cavity squamous cell carcinoma. Each CDR3 is given with its conserved first and last residue. A D gene is named only where the DNA matches it firmly. Some rows mark clone size as missing; the rest say once, few, many or name a class of expanded clone.

CDR3 DNA	CDR3 protein	clone size	D gene	V gene	J gene
TGTGCCAGCAGCCACGGTGGGCCGACTAGCGGGGGGGCCTATACGCAGTATTTT	CASSHGGPTSGGAYTQYF	medium-sized	TRBD2	TRBV4-2	TRBJ2-3
TGTGCCAGCAGTGACTCGAGCTTTACTAGCGGGGGGTATGAGGCGCAGTATTTT	CASSDSSFTSGGYEAQYF	medium-sized	TRBD2	TRBV6-4	TRBJ2-3
TGTGCCAGCAGCCCCGGGCTACGATCGGGAGCTAGTGAGCAGTTCTTC	CASSPGLRSGASEQFF	NA	NA	TRBV6-6	TRBJ2-1
TGTGCCATCAGGTTGGACACCCAAGAGACCCAGTACTTC	CAIRLDTQETQYF	NA	NA	TRBV10-3	TRBJ2-5
TGTGCCAGCTCACCGGGGGGTGAAAAACTGTTTTTT	CASSPGGEKLFF	NA	NA	TRBV18	TRBJ1-4
TGCGCCAGCAGCCACTACAGCAGCAGGAACACTGAAGCTTTCTTT	CASSHYSSRNTEAFF	NA	NA	TRBV4-1	TRBJ1-1
TGTGCCACCAGCAGACAGAGCTACACTGAAGCTTTCTTT	CATSRQSYTEAFF	few	NA	TRBV15	TRBJ1-1
TGCAGCGTTGAAGTTAATGAAGGCTACACCTTC	CSVEVNEGYTF	few	NA	TRBV29-1	TRBJ1-2
TGTGCCAGCAGCTTAGTCGGCTGGCCCACTGAAGCTTTCTTT	CASSLVGWPTEAFF	few	NA	TRBV7-8	TRBJ1-1
TGTGCCAGCAGCTCCACCCACTCGCCCTCCTATGGCTACACCTTC	CASSSTHSPSYGYTF	NA	NA	TRBV5-6	TRBJ1-2
TGTGCCAGCAGCCAAGAAGAAGCGGACAGAACAGATACGCAGTATTTT	CASSQEEADRTDTQYF	few	NA	TRBV14	TRBJ2-3
TGCGCCAGCAGCTTTGACAGGGGATATACTGAAGCTTTCTTT	CASSFDRGYTEAFF	NA	TRBD1	TRBV5-1	TRBJ1-1
TGTGCCAGCAATCTCGGAGAGACCCAGTACTTC	CASNLGETQYF	NA	NA	TRBV2	TRBJ2-5
TGTGCCAGCAGTGAAAGTTCCCAGTACTTC	CASSESSQYF	NA	NA	TRBV6-1	TRBJ2-5
TGTGCCAGCAGCCCCTTTCAGGTTGGCTCCTACAATGAGCAGTTCTTC	CASSPFQVGSYNEQFF	few	NA	TRBV7-8	TRBJ2-1
TGCGCCAGCAGCAGGGACAGGACTAATGAAAAACTGTTTTTT	CASSRDRTNEKLFF	NA	TRBD1	TRBV5-1	TRBJ1-4
TGCGCCAGCGCCAAACCGTTGAGGGGCAAACGAAACACCATATATTTT	CASAKPLRGKRNTIYF	once	NA	TRBV4-1	TRBJ1-3
TGTGCCAGCTCCCTTCCTGGGAGGGGGCCTGAAGCTTTCTTT	CASSLPGRGPEAFF	NA	TRBD1	TRBV18	TRBJ1-1
TGTGCCAGCAGCCCACCTCCGACGGGTCCTGAAGCTTTCTTT	CASSPPPTGPEAFF	few	NA	TRBV7-9	TRBJ1-1
TGTGCCAGCAGTGAAGGTGCAGGGGCCTATGGCTACACCTTC	CASSEGAGAYGYTF	NA	NA	TRBV25-1	TRBJ1-2
TGCGCCAGCAGCTGGACTAGCACGGAGGACACCGGGGAGCTGTTTTTT	CASSWTSTEDTGELFF	few	TRBD2	TRBV5-1	TRBJ2-2
TGTGCCAGCAGCCAAGTCAATAATGAGCAGTTCTTC	CASSQVNNEQFF	few	NA	TRBV4-2	TRBJ2-1
TGTGCCAGCAGCCCCCAGGGTATCGCGAACACCGGGGAGCTGTTTTTT	CASSPQGIANTGELFF	few	NA	TRBV7-2	TRBJ2-2
TGTGCCAGCAGTTTAGGACAGGGACAAATTTATGGCTACACCTTC	CASSLGQGQIYGYTF	NA	TRBD1	TRBV7-6	TRBJ1-2
TGTGCCAGCTCTTCCAGCACAGATACGCAGTATTTT	CASSSSTDTQYF	NA	NA	TRBV2	TRBJ2-3
TGTGCCAGTTACCTGACAGGGCCGAACAATGAGCAGTTCTTC	CASYLTGPNNEQFF	few	TRBD1	TRBV5-6	TRBJ2-1
TGCAGCGTTGCGGAGGGGAGGGGGTCCCACGAGCAGTACTTC	CSVAEGRGSHEQYF	NA	NA	TRBV29-1	TRBJ2-7
TGTGCCACCCAAGGGACGACTAGCGGACAAGAGACCCAGTACTTC	CATQGTTSGQETQYF	few	TRBD2	TRBV10-3	TRBJ2-5
TGTGCCAGCAGCGTCGGCTTGGGGGGACAGCCCCAGCATTTT	CASSVGLGGQPQHF	NA	NA	TRBV9	TRBJ1-5
TGTGCCAGCAGTTCGGCGGGGTACACTGAAGCTTTCTTT	CASSSAGYTEAFF	once	NA	TRBV27	TRBJ1-1
TGCAGCGTTGAAGGGGGACAGGCCTGGTATGGCTACACCTTC	CSVEGGQAWYGYTF	few	TRBD1	TRBV29-1	TRBJ1-2
TGTGCCAGCGTGGGGGGGCTCCTCTACAATGAGCAGTTCTTC	CASVGGLLYNEQFF	few	NA	TRBV19	TRBJ2-1
TGTGCCAGCAGCTTCCGCTTGACTGGAAACACCATATATTTT	CASSFRLTGNTIYF	few	NA	TRBV5-5	TRBJ1-3
TGCGCCAGCAGCCAAGATCTAAGCGGGCAGCCCTACAATGAGCAGTTCTTC	CASSQDLSGQPYNEQFF	NA	NA	TRBV4-3	TRBJ2-1
TGTGCCAGCTCACCCCAGGGTTCGGGCAATCAGCCCCAGCATTTT	CASSPQGSGNQPQHF	NA	NA	TRBV18	TRBJ1-5
TGTGCCAGCAGCTTAGGCCGAAGCGGGGAAGAGCAGTTCTTC	CASSLGRSGEEQFF	many	TRBD2	TRBV7-9	TRBJ2-1
TGTGCCAGCAGTTTGGGAAGCCGCTTTTGGGAGACCCAGTACTTC	CASSLGSRFWETQYF	NA	NA	TRBV28	TRBJ2-5
TGTGCCAGCAGTTCCTACAGGGAGAGCCGCCAGCCCCAGCATTTT	CASSSYRESRQPQHF	few	NA	TRBV28	TRBJ1-5
TGCGCCAGCAGAGGGGCTGGGGCCAACGTCCTGACTTTC	CASRGAGANVLTF	few	NA	TRBV10-2	TRBJ2-6
TGTGCCAGCAGCCGGGGACAGGCGCGAGAGACCCAGTACTTC	CASSRGQARETQYF	NA	TRBD1	TRBV9	TRBJ2-5
TGCGCCAGCTGCTTGGATACGGGCACTGAAGCTTTCTTT	CASCLDTGTEAFF	few	NA	TRBV5-1	TRBJ1-1
TGCGCCAGCAGCTCGGGACAGGGGAACCACGAGCAGTACTTC	CASSSGQGNHEQYF	few	TRBD1	TRBV5-1	TRBJ2-7
TGTGCCAGCAGCGTGAGAGGACAGGGTGTTGGTGAAAAACTGTTTTTT	CASSVRGQGVGEKLFF	once	TRBD1	TRBV9	TRBJ1-4
TGCGCCAGCAGCCCGGGACAGGAGAACACCGGGGAGCTGTTTTTT	CASSPGQENTGELFF	NA	TRBD1	TRBV5-1	TRBJ2-2
TGTGCCAGCAGCTTAGGGGGGACCTATAATTCACCCCTCCACTTT	CASSLGGTYNSPLHF	NA	NA	TRBV5-6	TRBJ1-6
TGTGCCAGCAGGCTACACGACTATGGCTACACCTTC	CASRLHDYGYTF	many	NA	TRBV6-1	TRBJ1-2
TGCGCCAGCAGCCTAACGACAGTCTCTGGGGCCAACGTCCTGACTTTC	CASSLTTVSGANVLTF	once	NA	TRBV5-1	TRBJ2-6
TGCGCCAGCAGCTCGACAGGGAGGAACACTGAAGCTTTCTTT	CASSSTGRNTEAFF	few	TRBD1	TRBV5-1	TRBJ1-1
TGCGCCAGCACTGCAGCTAGCGGATACTACGAGCAGTACTTC	CASTAASGYYEQYF	NA	TRBD2	TRBV10-2	TRBJ2-7
TGTGCCAGCAGCTCCGGGACTCGGAACACCGGGGAGCTGTTTTTT	CASSSGTRNTGELFF	NA	NA	TRBV7-6	TRBJ2-2
TGTGCCAGCAGCCCTACCGGGGCCCAAGAGACCCAGTACTTC	CASSPTGAQETQYF	NA	NA	TRBV7-9	TRBJ2-5
TGTGCCAGCAGCTTGAGCGGTGGGACTGAAGCTTTCTTT	CASSLSGGTEAFF	few	NA	TRBV7-3	TRBJ1-1
TGTGCCAGCAGCGTGGGACGATGGGGGACTGAAGCTTTCTTT	CASSVGRWGTEAFF	NA	NA	TRBV9	TRBJ1-1
TGTGCCAGCAGCTCAGGACCCGGGCCCACCACAGATACGCAGTATTTT	CASSSGPGPTTDTQYF	NA	NA	TRBV7-9	TRBJ2-3